This is a list of T cell receptor beta chains from one sample in a study of shared clonotypes between healthy human individuals. Sequencing used immunoSEQ multiplex PCR; TCRdb keeps in-frame clones, though not all of them. The sample includes 1.5 million to 2.5 million clones, roughly 94% of them seen just once. The sequenced sample was naive CD8+ T cells sorted from blood. The origin of the receptors is a young man in good health. Both conserved end residues are part of each CDR3. Each record gives: CDR3 DNA, CDR3 protein, D gene, clone size, V gene, J gene, CDR3 length. A D gene is named only where the DNA matches it firmly. The size field is filled for only some rows; it gives once, few, many or a size class.

DNA: TGTGCCAGCAGTTGGGGTGAGAGCCAAGCTTTCTTT
CDR3: CASSWGESQAFF
D: NA
size: NA
V: TRBV6-1
J: TRBJ1-1
length: 12

DNA: TGTGCCAGCAGTTGGACAGGGGGTCAGCCCCAGCATTTT
CDR3: CASSWTGGQPQHF
D: TRBD1
size: NA
V: TRBV6-5
J: TRBJ1-5
length: 13

DNA: TGTGCCAGCAGCCCCGAAAATAGCAATCAGCCCCAGCATTTT
CDR3: CASSPENSNQPQHF
D: NA
size: once
V: TRBV7-9
J: TRBJ1-5
length: 14

DNA: TGTGCCAGCAGCTTGGAGGGACAAGAGACCCAGTACTTC
CDR3: CASSLEGQETQYF
D: NA
size: NA
V: TRBV5-6
J: TRBJ2-5
length: 13

DNA: TGTGCCAGCAGCTTAGGGACAGGGGAAGTTATCTATGGCTACACCTTC
CDR3: CASSLGTGEVIYGYTF
D: TRBD1
size: NA
V: TRBV7-9
J: TRBJ1-2
length: 16

DNA: TGCGCCAGCAGCTCGGGGTCAGGGGAAGGCTACACCTTC
CDR3: CASSSGSGEGYTF
D: NA
size: NA
V: TRBV5-1
J: TRBJ1-2
length: 13

DNA: TGCAGCGTTTCGGAGACAGGCGAGCAGTACTTC
CDR3: CSVSETGEQYF
D: NA
size: NA
V: TRBV29-1
J: TRBJ2-7
length: 11

DNA: TGCGCCAGCAGCGCCAGGTCAGGGGGTCTTTACGAGCAGTACTTC
CDR3: CASSARSGGLYEQYF
D: TRBD1
size: NA
V: TRBV4-1
J: TRBJ2-7
length: 15

DNA: TGTGCCAGCGCGGCGGCCCCTGGGGCACCCCTCCACTTT
CDR3: CASAAAPGAPLHF
D: NA
size: NA
V: TRBV27
J: TRBJ1-6
length: 13

DNA: TGTGCCAGCAGTTTCAAGGACTATCCCTACGAGCAGTACTTC
CDR3: CASSFKDYPYEQYF
D: NA
size: NA
V: TRBV27
J: TRBJ2-7
length: 14

DNA: TGTGCCAGCAGCTCCGCGGGAGGACCCATCTACGAGCAGTACTTC
CDR3: CASSSAGGPIYEQYF
D: TRBD2
size: NA
V: TRBV11-2
J: TRBJ2-7
length: 15

DNA: TGCGCCAGCAGCCAGCAACAGGGGACCTATGGCTACACCTTC
CDR3: CASSQQQGTYGYTF
D: TRBD1
size: NA
V: TRBV4-3
J: TRBJ1-2
length: 14

DNA: TGTGCCAGCAGTGAAACGGTCGGTAGCTCCTACGAGCAGTACTTC
CDR3: CASSETVGSSYEQYF
D: NA
size: NA
V: TRBV6-1
J: TRBJ2-7
length: 15

DNA: TGTGCCATCAGGGGACTACTTCCGAACACCGGGGAGCTGTTTTTT
CDR3: CAIRGLLPNTGELFF
D: TRBD2
size: NA
V: TRBV10-3
J: TRBJ2-2
length: 15

DNA: TGTGCCAGCAGCGAAGCGGCAAGCGGTCCTTCCTACGAGCAGTACTTC
CDR3: CASSEAASGPSYEQYF
D: NA
size: NA
V: TRBV2
J: TRBJ2-7
length: 16

DNA: TGTGCCAGCAGCAGAGGGCTCCTCGTCCCTGAAGCTTTCTTT
CDR3: CASSRGLLVPEAFF
D: NA
size: NA
V: TRBV9
J: TRBJ1-1
length: 14

DNA: TGTGCCAGCAGCCCCACTCCGGACAATGAGCAGTTCTTC
CDR3: CASSPTPDNEQFF
D: NA
size: NA
V: TRBV9
J: TRBJ2-1
length: 13

DNA: TGTGCCAGCAGCAACACCGGGGAGCTGTTTTTT
CDR3: CASSNTGELFF
D: NA
size: NA
V: TRBV7-9
J: TRBJ2-2
length: 11

DNA: TGTGCCAGCGAGGGGGTGAGGACTGAAGCTTTCTTT
CDR3: CASEGVRTEAFF
D: NA
size: NA
V: TRBV5-8
J: TRBJ1-1
length: 12

DNA: TGTGCCATCGGACAGCCCAACGAAGCTTTCTTT
CDR3: CAIGQPNEAFF
D: NA
size: NA
V: TRBV2
J: TRBJ1-1
length: 11

DNA: TGTGCCAGCAGCCAAGCTCTGGAGAGGGGCAAGCAGTACTTC
CDR3: CASSQALERGKQYF
D: NA
size: NA
V: TRBV14
J: TRBJ2-7
length: 14

DNA: TGTGCCAGCTCACCACCGGGAGGAAAGAACACCGGGGAGCTGTTTTTT
CDR3: CASSPPGGKNTGELFF
D: NA
size: NA
V: TRBV18
J: TRBJ2-2
length: 16

DNA: TGTGCCAGCAGTTACACAGAAGGAAACACTGAAGCTTTCTTT
CDR3: CASSYTEGNTEAFF
D: NA
size: once
V: TRBV6-5
J: TRBJ1-1
length: 14

DNA: TGTGCCAGCAGCTTTCTAGCGGGGGGCACAGATACGCAGTATTTT
CDR3: CASSFLAGGTDTQYF
D: TRBD2
size: NA
V: TRBV7-9
J: TRBJ2-3
length: 15

DNA: TGTGCCAGCGGACTTGGGGTTGACCCGAAGTACTTC
CDR3: CASGLGVDPKYF
D: NA
size: NA
V: TRBV27
J: TRBJ2-7
length: 12

DNA: TGTGCCAGCAGTTTTACGGGAGGGGGCAATCAGCCCCAGCATTTT
CDR3: CASSFTGGGNQPQHF
D: NA
size: NA
V: TRBV27
J: TRBJ1-5
length: 15

DNA: TGTGCCAGCAGCCCAGTCGGGGCGTCGGAGCAGTACTTC
CDR3: CASSPVGASEQYF
D: NA
size: NA
V: TRBV7-9
J: TRBJ2-7
length: 13

DNA: TGTGCCAGCAGTTACGCGAGCTCCTACGAGCAGTACTTC
CDR3: CASSYASSYEQYF
D: NA
size: NA
V: TRBV6-5
J: TRBJ2-7
length: 13

DNA: TGTGCCAGCACGGAGGAATTCCAGGGGGTTCAAGAGACCCAGTACTTC
CDR3: CASTEEFQGVQETQYF
D: TRBD1
size: NA
V: TRBV28
J: TRBJ2-5
length: 16

DNA: TGTGCCAGCAGCTTGTACGACAGGGGGCTCTTCGACGAGCAGTACTTC
CDR3: CASSLYDRGLFDEQYF
D: TRBD1
size: NA
V: TRBV7-8
J: TRBJ2-7
length: 16

DNA: TGTGCCTGGCAACAGGGGACAGGGGTTGCCTACGAGCAGTACTTC
CDR3: CAWQQGTGVAYEQYF
D: TRBD1
size: NA
V: TRBV30
J: TRBJ2-7
length: 15

DNA: TGTGCCAGCAGCCCTCCCGGGGGCTCCGAGCAGTACTTC
CDR3: CASSPPGGSEQYF
D: NA
size: NA
V: TRBV13
J: TRBJ2-7
length: 13

DNA: TGTGCCAGCAGCTTAGTGGCAGGGGGCAATGAGCAGTTCTTC
CDR3: CASSLVAGGNEQFF
D: TRBD1
size: NA
V: TRBV7-9
J: TRBJ2-1
length: 14